What follows describes a single T cell receptor (beta chain). This specimen comes from a study of shared clonotypes between healthy human individuals. Profiled with immunoSEQ multiplex PCR; TCRdb holds only in-frame clones, not every one. This sample has 1.5 million to 1.9 million clones, with around 98% found just once. CDR1 and CDR2 (germline): SGHNT, YYREEE (reference sequence). The CDR3 loop spans 15 amino acids. With 2 bases clipped from V and 3 bases from J, the junction kept 5 bases outside the gene matches. Sequences were obtained from naive CD4+ T cells sorted from blood. Subset defined: CD45RA+ positively selected. The rearrangement uses TRBV5-4 and TRBJ2-7, with TRBD2 matching 10 bases. This TCR was sampled from a man aged 30 to 45 in good health. The DNA for the CDR3 is TGTGCCAGCAGCTTCGCTAGCGGGAGACTCTACGAGCAGTACTTC. As protein: CASSFASGRLYEQYF.